A selection of T cell receptor beta chains follows, all from one sample in a study of cytomegalovirus exposure and HLA in healthy donors. Using immunoSEQ multiplex PCR, the repertoire was profiled, and TCRdb retains in-frame clones only, with some absent. Among 250,000 to 350,000 clones, approximately 90% were seen once, and the ten largest hold roughly 2.1%. The sample consisted of PBMCs. Receptor source: a woman between 18 and 29 years old in good health and CMV-seronegative. Both conserved end residues are part of each CDR3. The order of the fields is clone size, D gene, J gene, V gene, CDR3 protein, CDR3 DNA. The D gene is left open where the match is weak. Some rows mark clone size as missing; the rest say once, few, many or name a class of expanded clone.

. . TRBJ1-4 TRBV9 CASSVDGAQNEKLFF TGTGCCAGCAGCGTAGATGGGGCTCAAAATGAAAAACTGTTTTTT
few . TRBJ2-7 TRBV7-6 CASSFSDGGYEQYF TGTGCCAGCAGCTTCTCAGACGGCGGCTACGAGCAGTACTTC
. . TRBJ1-1 TRBV9 CASSASGWTEAFF TGTGCCAGCAGCGCTTCCGGGTGGACTGAAGCTTTCTTT
. . TRBJ2-7 TRBV5-4 CASSPRILYSDRPYEQYF TGTGCCAGCAGCCCACGAATCCTATATTCCGACAGGCCCTACGAGCAGTACTTC
. TRBD1 TRBJ1-1 TRBV29-1 CSVDYRDRSYTEAFF TGCAGCGTTGATTACCGGGACAGGAGCTACACTGAAGCTTTCTTT
once . TRBJ2-4 TRBV30 CAWSKENIQYF TGTGCCTGGAGTAAGGAGAACATTCAGTACTTC
. TRBD1 TRBJ2-1 TRBV7-9 CASRPRQGATYNEQFF TGTGCCAGCAGGCCTAGACAGGGGGCTACCTACAATGAGCAGTTCTTC
. TRBD2 TRBJ2-3 TRBV9 CASSVSGGNTDTQYF TGTGCCAGCAGCGTTAGCGGGGGAAACACAGATACGCAGTATTTT
once . TRBJ2-1 TRBV27 CASRTPGLRSYNEQFF TGTGCCAGCAGAACCCCAGGGCTGAGGTCCTACAATGAGCAGTTCTTC
. . TRBJ1-4 TRBV6-1 CASSESTGRGDEKLFF TGTGCCAGCAGTGAGTCCACAGGGCGTGGGGATGAAAAACTGTTTTTT
. TRBD2 TRBJ2-7 TRBV4-2 CASSQEVGGLGSHEQYF TGTGCCAGCAGCCAAGAAGTGGGAGGACTAGGGAGCCACGAGCAGTACTTC
. TRBD1 TRBJ2-5 TRBV28 CASTDRDRDGETQYF TGTGCCAGCACCGATAGGGACAGGGATGGGGAGACCCAGTACTTC
. TRBD1 TRBJ1-1 TRBV18 CASSLRQGAANTEAFF TGTGCCAGCTCACTAAGACAGGGGGCGGCAAACACTGAAGCTTTCTTT
. . TRBJ2-1 TRBV9 CASSQGYNEQFF TGTGCCAGCAGCCAGGGGTACAATGAGCAGTTCTTC
. . TRBJ2-7 TRBV7-8 CASSGNYEQYF TGTGCCAGCAGCGGCAACTACGAGCAGTACTTC
. TRBD2 TRBJ2-2 TRBV4-1 CASRPGGVPTGELFF TGCGCCAGCAGACCCGGGGGGGTCCCCACCGGGGAGCTGTTTTTT
. TRBD2 TRBJ2-1 TRBV5-1 CASSFGLAGGVSYNEQFF TGCGCCAGCAGTTTCGGACTAGCGGGGGGCGTCTCCTACAATGAGCAGTTCTTC
. . TRBJ2-3 TRBV10-2 CASSERRGAYTDTQYF TGCGCCAGCAGTGAACGCCGGGGGGCCTACACAGATACGCAGTATTTT
. . TRBJ1-5 TRBV4-1 CASSQRQVGDQPQHF TGCGCCAGCAGTCAGCGACAGGTTGGGGATCAGCCCCAGCATTTT
. . TRBJ2-1 TRBV7-3 CASSLTRGSVDEQFF TGTGCCAGCAGCTTAACGCGGGGCAGCGTGGATGAGCAGTTCTTC
. . TRBJ1-2 TRBV6-5 CASIEGGGYGYTF TGTGCCAGCATTGAGGGTGGAGGCTATGGCTACACCTTC
once TRBD1 TRBJ1-1 TRBV9 CASSRGQGATEAFF TGTGCCAGCAGCAGGGGACAGGGGGCGACTGAAGCTTTCTTT
. . TRBJ1-5 TRBV19 CATRDSNQPQHF TGTGCCACCCGAGATAGCAATCAGCCCCAGCATTTT
. . TRBJ2-7 TRBV18 CASSPGTEQYF TGTGCCAGCTCACCCGGGACAGAGCAGTACTTC
few . TRBJ1-1 TRBV5-8 CASSSQAFF TGTGCCAGCAGCTCTCAGGCTTTCTTT
. . TRBJ2-7 TRBV18 CASSPRYEQYF TGTGCCAGCTCCCCCCGCTACGAGCAGTACTTC
. TRBD1 TRBJ1-1 TRBV7-2 CASSPQPQGVNTEAFF TGTGCCAGCAGCCCCCAGCCGCAGGGGGTGAACACTGAAGCTTTCTTT
. . TRBJ2-2 TRBV18 CASQYFGQTTGELFF TGTGCCAGCCAATACTTCGGACAGACCACCGGGGAGCTGTTTTTT
. TRBD2 TRBJ2-7 TRBV15 CATSRSGGSSYEQYF TGTGCCACCAGCCGTAGCGGGGGCAGCTCCTACGAGCAGTACTTC
. TRBD2 TRBJ2-1 TRBV13 CASSSETSGQFF TGTGCCAGCAGCTCGGAGACTAGCGGGCAGTTCTTC
. TRBD1 TRBJ1-2 TRBV5-1 CASSLEVGGQGTYGYTF TGCGCCAGCAGCTTGGAGGTAGGGGGACAGGGAACGTATGGCTACACCTTC
once . TRBJ2-1 TRBV10-3 CAVQGQLYNEQFF TGTGCCGTACAGGGCCAACTTTACAATGAGCAGTTCTTC
. TRBD2 TRBJ2-1 TRBV18 CASSPQPGLAGGPNEQFF TGTGCCAGCTCACCGCAACCGGGACTAGCGGGGGGACCCAATGAGCAGTTCTTC
. TRBD1 TRBJ1-2 TRBV2 CASSFQGQGPYGYTF TGTGCCAGCAGTTTTCAAGGACAGGGACCCTATGGCTACACCTTC
. TRBD1 TRBJ2-7 TRBV27 CASSSGQGEDEQYF TGTGCCAGCAGTTCGGGACAGGGGGAAGACGAGCAGTACTTC
. . TRBJ2-3 TRBV7-9 CSSSALADTQYF TGTTCCAGCAGCGCACTAGCCGATACGCAGTATTTT
. . TRBJ2-5 TRBV18 CASSPGVGVTQYF TGTGCCAGCTCACCAGGGGTAGGGGTGACCCAGTACTTC
. . TRBJ2-7 TRBV5-8 CASSSGPGLSYEQYF TGTGCCAGCTCCTCAGGGCCAGGTCTCTCCTACGAGCAGTACTTC
once TRBD1 TRBJ1-1 TRBV7-9 CASSSATGDTEAFF TGTGCCAGCAGCTCTGCGACAGGGGACACTGAAGCTTTCTTT
. . TRBJ1-4 TRBV6-6 CASIGGHPTNEKLFF TGTGCCAGCATCGGCGGGCACCCAACTAATGAAAAACTGTTTTTT
. . TRBJ1-3 TRBV6-5 CASREQVGNTIYF TGTGCCAGCAGAGAACAGGTTGGAAACACCATATATTTT